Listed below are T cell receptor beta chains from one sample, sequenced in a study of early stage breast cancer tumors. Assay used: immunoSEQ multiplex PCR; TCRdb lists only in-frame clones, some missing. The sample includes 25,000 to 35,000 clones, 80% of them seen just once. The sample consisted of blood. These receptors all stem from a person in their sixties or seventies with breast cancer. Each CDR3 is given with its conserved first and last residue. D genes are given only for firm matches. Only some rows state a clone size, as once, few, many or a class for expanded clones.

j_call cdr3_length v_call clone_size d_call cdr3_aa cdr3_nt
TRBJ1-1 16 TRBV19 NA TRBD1 CASSIQGGMAGTEAFF TGTGCCAGTAGTATACAGGGGGGAATGGCGGGCACTGAAGCTTTCTTT
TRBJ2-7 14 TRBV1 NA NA CTSSQDRGSCEQYF TGCACCAGCAGCCAAGATCGCGGGAGTTGCGAGCAGTACTTC
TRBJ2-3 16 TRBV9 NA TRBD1 CASSAGGQGDTDTQYF TGTGCCAGCAGCGCGGGGGGACAGGGCGATACAGATACGCAGTATTTT
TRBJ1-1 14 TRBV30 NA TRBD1 CAWLSWDRAVVAFF TGTGCCTGGCTTTCTTGGGACAGGGCGGTAGTAGCTTTCTTT
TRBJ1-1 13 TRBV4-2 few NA CASSQEGATEAFF TGTGCCAGCAGCCAAGAGGGGGCCACTGAAGCTTTCTTT
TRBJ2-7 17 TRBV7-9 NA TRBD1 CASSPGQGARLPYEQYF TGTGCCAGCAGCCCCGGACAGGGGGCGCGACTTCCCTACGAGCAGTACTTC
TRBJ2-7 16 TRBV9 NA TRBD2 CASSPAAAGSSYEQYF TGTGCCAGCAGCCCCGCGGCAGCGGGGAGCTCCTACGAGCAGTACTTC
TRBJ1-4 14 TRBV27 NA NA CASSSGGGGEKLFF TGTGCCAGCAGTTCGGGAGGGGGAGGAGAAAAACTGTTTTTT
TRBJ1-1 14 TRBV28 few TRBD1 CASRTGQGGTEAFF TGTGCCAGCAGAACAGGACAGGGAGGTACTGAAGCTTTCTTT
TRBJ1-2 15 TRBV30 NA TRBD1 CAWNPTGGPNYGYTF TGTGCCTGGAATCCTACAGGGGGTCCCAACTATGGCTACACCTTC
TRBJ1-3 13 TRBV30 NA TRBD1 CAGDSSSGNTIYF TGTGCCGGGGACAGCAGCTCTGGAAACACCATATATTTT
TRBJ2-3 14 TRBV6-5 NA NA CASSYSEGTDTQYF TGTGCCAGCAGTTACTCGGAGGGCACAGATACGCAGTATTTT
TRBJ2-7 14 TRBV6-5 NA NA CASSYVQGPYEQYF TGTGCCAGCAGTTACGTACAGGGCCCCTACGAGCAGTACTTC
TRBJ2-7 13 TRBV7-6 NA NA CASSLGASYEQYF TGTGCCAGCAGCTTGGGGGCGAGCTACGAGCAGTACTTC
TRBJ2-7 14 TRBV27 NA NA CASSNPRTRGEQYF TGTGCCAGCAGCAACCCCCGGACTCGGGGAGAGCAGTACTTC
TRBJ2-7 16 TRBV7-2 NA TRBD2 CASSLVSGRVQYEQYF TGTGCCAGCAGCTTAGTCAGCGGGAGGGTCCAGTACGAGCAGTACTTC
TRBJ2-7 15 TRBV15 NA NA CATSDPGLAGNEQYF TGTGCCACCAGCGACCCCGGCCTAGCCGGGAACGAGCAGTACTTC
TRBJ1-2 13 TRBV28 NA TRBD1 CASSPQGAGGYTF TGTGCCAGCAGCCCACAGGGGGCGGGTGGCTACACCTTC
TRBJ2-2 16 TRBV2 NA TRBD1 CASRWDRGANTGELFF TGTGCCAGCAGGTGGGACAGGGGCGCGAACACCGGGGAGCTGTTTTTT
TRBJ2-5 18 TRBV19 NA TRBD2 CASSIRLTSGRRGETQYF TGTGCCAGTAGTATACGCCTCACTAGCGGGAGGAGGGGAGAGACCCAGTACTTC
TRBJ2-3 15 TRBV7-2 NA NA CASSLAGAATDTQYF TGTGCCAGCAGCTTAGCGGGGGCGGCCACAGATACGCAGTATTTT
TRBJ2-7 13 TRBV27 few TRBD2 CASWIAGTYEQYF TGTGCCAGCTGGATAGCGGGTACCTACGAGCAGTACTTC
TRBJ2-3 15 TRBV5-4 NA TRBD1 CASTFDRVQTDTQYF TGTGCCAGCACCTTCGACAGGGTCCAGACAGATACGCAGTATTTT
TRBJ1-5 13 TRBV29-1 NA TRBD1 CSVTQGGNQPQHF TGCAGCGTGACACAGGGGGGCAATCAGCCCCAGCATTTT
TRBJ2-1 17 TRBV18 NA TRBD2 CASSPWASGSPYNEQFF TGTGCCAGCTCACCTTGGGCTAGCGGGAGCCCCTACAATGAGCAGTTCTTC
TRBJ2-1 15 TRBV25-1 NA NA CASSEFRSAYNEQFF TGTGCCAGCAGTGAATTCCGGAGTGCCTACAATGAGCAGTTCTTC
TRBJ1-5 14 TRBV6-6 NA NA CASSTTPSNQPQHF TGTGCCAGCAGTACCACACCTAGCAATCAGCCCCAGCATTTT
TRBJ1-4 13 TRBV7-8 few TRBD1 CASSPNRGEKLFF TGTGCCAGCAGCCCAAACAGGGGAGAAAAACTGTTTTTT
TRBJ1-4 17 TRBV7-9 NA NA CASSLVGGSITNEKLFF TGTGCCAGCAGCTTAGTCGGGGGGTCTATAACTAATGAAAAACTGTTTTTT
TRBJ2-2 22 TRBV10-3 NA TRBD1 CAISVRRGLMGQGEGNTGELFF TGTGCCATCAGTGTTCGACGGGGCCTAATGGGACAGGGGGAAGGGAACACCGGGGAGCTGTTTTTT
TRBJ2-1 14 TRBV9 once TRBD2 CASSVTSGKGEQFF TGTGCCAGCAGCGTAACTAGCGGGAAGGGTGAGCAGTTCTTC
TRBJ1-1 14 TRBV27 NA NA CASRRQALNTEAFF TGTGCCAGCAGACGACAGGCGTTGAACACTGAAGCTTTCTTT
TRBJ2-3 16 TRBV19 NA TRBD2 CASSIGTSGAGDTQYF TGTGCCAGTAGTATAGGGACTAGCGGGGCTGGAGATACGCAGTATTTT
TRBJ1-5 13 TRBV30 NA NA CAWSEDSNQPQHF TGTGCCTGGAGCGAGGACTCTAATCAGCCCCAGCATTTT
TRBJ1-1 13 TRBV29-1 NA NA CSVEDHQDGVAFF TGCAGCGTTGAAGATCACCAGGACGGGGTAGCTTTCTTT
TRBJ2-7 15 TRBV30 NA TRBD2 CAWSVDAGGPGEQYF TGTGCCTGGAGTGTAGACGCGGGAGGGCCAGGTGAGCAGTACTTC
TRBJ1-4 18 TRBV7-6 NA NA CASSPRLGVRRSNEKLFF TGTGCCAGCAGCCCCAGATTGGGTGTACGGAGATCTAATGAAAAACTGTTTTTT
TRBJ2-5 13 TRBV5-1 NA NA CASSHDKKETQYF TGCGCCAGCAGCCACGACAAGAAAGAGACCCAGTACTTC
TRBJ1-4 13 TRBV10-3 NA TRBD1 CASAGGPNEKLFF TGTGCCAGCGCAGGGGGCCCTAATGAAAAACTGTTTTTT
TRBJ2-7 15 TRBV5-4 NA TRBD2 CASSLGLAGAREQYF TGTGCCAGCAGCCTTGGACTAGCGGGAGCCCGCGAGCAGTACTTC
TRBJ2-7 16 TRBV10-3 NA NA CAISEGLSAPYYEQYF TGTGCCATCAGTGAGGGTTTAAGCGCACCCTACTACGAGCAGTACTTC
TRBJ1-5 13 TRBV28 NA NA CASSSPPGQPQHF TGTGCCAGCAGCTCCCCCCCCGGGCAGCCCCAGCATTTT
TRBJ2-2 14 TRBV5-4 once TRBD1 CASSPEGATGELFF TGTGCCAGCAGCCCCGAGGGGGCTACCGGGGAGCTGTTTTTT
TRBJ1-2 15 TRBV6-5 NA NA CASSFTTGTRYGYTF TGTGCCAGCAGTTTCACGACCGGGACAAGATATGGCTACACCTTC
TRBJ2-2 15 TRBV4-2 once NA CASSRRTLNTGELFF TGTGCCAGCAGCCGGCGGACATTAAACACCGGGGAGCTGTTTTTT
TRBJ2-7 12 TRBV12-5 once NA CASGGGAYEQYF TGTGCTAGTGGGGGCGGGGCCTACGAGCAGTACTTC
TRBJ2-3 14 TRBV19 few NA CASSIQIRTDTQYF TGTGCCAGTAGTATCCAGATACGCACAGATACGCAGTATTTT
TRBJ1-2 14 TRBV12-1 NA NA CASNLREGNYGYTF TGTGCCAGCAACTTGCGGGAGGGGAACTATGGCTACACCTTC
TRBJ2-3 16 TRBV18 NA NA CASSPYIGNSGDTQYF TGTGCCAGCTCACCATACATCGGGAATTCGGGAGATACGCAGTATTTT
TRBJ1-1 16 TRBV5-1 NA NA CASSLGTGGGTTEAFF TGCGCCAGCAGCCTTGGGACGGGGGGTGGAACCACTGAAGCTTTCTTT
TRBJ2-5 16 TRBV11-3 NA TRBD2 CASSSGLAGVEETQYF TGTGCCAGCAGCTCCGGACTAGCGGGAGTAGAAGAGACCCAGTACTTC
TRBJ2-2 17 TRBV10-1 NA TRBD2 CASSPGLAGANTGELFF TGCGCCAGCAGTCCTGGACTAGCGGGAGCCAACACCGGGGAGCTGTTTTTT
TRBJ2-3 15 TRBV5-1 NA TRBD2 CASSLGAGVADTQYF TGCGCCAGCAGCTTGGGAGCGGGAGTAGCAGATACGCAGTATTTT
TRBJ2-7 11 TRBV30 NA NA CAWSQIYEQYF TGTGCCTGGAGTCAAATCTACGAGCAGTACTTC
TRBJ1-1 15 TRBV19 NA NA CASTTEGGPNTEAFF TGTGCCAGTACTACTGAGGGCGGACCGAACACTGAAGCTTTCTTT
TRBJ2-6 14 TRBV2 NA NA CASQAGTGANVLTF TGTGCCAGCCAGGCGGGGACCGGGGCCAACGTCCTGACTTTC
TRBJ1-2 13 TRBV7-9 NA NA CASSLRAGNGYTF TGTGCCAGCAGCTTAAGGGCAGGGAATGGCTACACCTTC
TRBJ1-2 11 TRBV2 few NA CASWGFYGYTF TGTGCCAGCTGGGGCTTCTATGGCTACACCTTC
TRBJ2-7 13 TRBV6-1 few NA CASTREIAYEQYF TGTGCCAGCACCCGGGAAATTGCCTACGAGCAGTACTTC
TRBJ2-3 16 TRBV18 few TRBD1 CASSPRGTGDTDTQYF TGTGCCAGCTCACCACGGGGAACAGGGGACACAGATACGCAGTATTTT